The entry below describes one TCR beta chain. The data were obtained in a study of blood T cell repertoires in COVID-19. Across the whole study: Spain, Italy and the United States supplied samples that represented acute and convalescent COVID-19. T cells, B-cell-depleted T cells, or PBMCs supplied cDNA or gDNA.

V lost 4 bases, J lost 6 bases, and 8 bases stayed unmatched. This CDR3 spans 15 amino acids. CDR1 is PRHDT, CDR2 FYEKMQ, per germline (reference sequence). Assay: immunoSEQ multiplex PCR; the TCRdb copy retains only in-frame clones and omits some. The sample gives some 120,000 clones, approximately 85% of which show up once; roughly 7.9% is in the top ten. The receptor comes from a man between 65 and 85 years old with acute or convalescent COVID-19. The chain employs TRBV13 and TRBJ2-2; 7 bases agree with TRBD2. Specimen: peripheral blood. CDR3 sequence (DNA): TGTGCCAGCAGCTACGGGACTACGAGGGCCGGGGAGCTGTTTTTT. Amino acids: CASSYGTTRAGELFF.